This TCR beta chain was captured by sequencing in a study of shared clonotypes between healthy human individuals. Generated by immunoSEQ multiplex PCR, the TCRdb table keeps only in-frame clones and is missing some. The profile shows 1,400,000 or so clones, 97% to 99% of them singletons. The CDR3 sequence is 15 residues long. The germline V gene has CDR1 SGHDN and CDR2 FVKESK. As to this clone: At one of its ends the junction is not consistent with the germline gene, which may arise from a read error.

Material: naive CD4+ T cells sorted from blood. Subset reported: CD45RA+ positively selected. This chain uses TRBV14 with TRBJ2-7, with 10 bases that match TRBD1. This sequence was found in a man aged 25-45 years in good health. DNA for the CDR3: TGTGCCGGCAGCCCGATCGGGACAGGGGCCTACGAGCAGTACTTC. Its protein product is CAGSPIGTGAYEQYF.